This TCR beta chain was found in a study of T-cell memory formation after mild COVID-19. Remarks on this clonotype: Its antigen is undetermined.

TCRdb used MiXCR to reprocess the 5' RACE reads, holding one entry per CDR3 protein. The sample includes 550,000 to 650,000 distinct CDR3 sequences, roughly a sixth of them seen just once. Notes on the study in general: Pre-infection memory contained some responding clones, which suggested that cross-reactive memory had joined. Clones that contracted from day 15 to 85 had balanced CD4/CD8; later expanders were CD4+ biased.

The receptor comes from an adult woman who had mild COVID-19 (a few samples of this study predate the infection). Cell type and time point are not known. Sequencing input: PBMCs or a T cell subset sorted from them (not recorded which).

The CDR3 reads CASSGQSSNQPQHF. Here the CDR3 DNA reads TGTGCCAGCAGCGGACAGAGTAGCAATCAGCCCCAGCATTTT. This chain connects TRBV2 to TRBJ1-5; D possibly corresponds to TRBD1 (6 bases). The length of the CDR3 is 14 residues. Germline V CDR1 and CDR2: SNHLY, FYNNEI. Between the trimmed V and J ends, which lost 6 bases and 0 bases, there was a span of 9 bases. The full variable domain, rest sourced from reference TRBV2 and TRBJ1-5, is EPEVTQTPSHQVTQMGQEVILRCVPISNHLYFYWYRQILGQKVEFLVSFYNNEISEKSEIFDDQFSVERPDGSNFTLKIRSTKLEDSAMYFCASSGQSSNQPQHFGDGTRLSIL.